These 21 T cell receptor beta chains share one sample of origin, sequenced in a study of blood T cell repertoires in COVID-19. The assay was immunoSEQ multiplex PCR, and TCRdb's table has in-frame clones only and misses some. The sample has approximately 40,000 clones; 75% to 95% are singletons. Material: peripheral blood. These receptors were collected from a human donor in a cohort sampled during active COVID-19.

This sequence joins TRBV29-1 and TRBJ2-7; 9 nucleotides agree with TRBD2. V lost 1 base, J lost 4 bases, and 8 bases stayed unmatched. The CDR3 is 15 residues long. CDR1 is SQVTM and CDR2 is ANQGSEA in the germline V gene. In DNA form, the CDR3 reads TGCAGCGTTGAAGGTGTTAGCGGGAGAGAATACGAGCAGTACTTC. Translated, it gives CSVEGVSGREYEQYF.

The chain carries TRBV7-2 and TRBJ1-2, with a possible D match to TRBD1 (6 bases). V dropped 5 bases and J dropped 5 bases, with 18 bases sitting between them. CDR3 length equals 15 residues. Germline assignment: CDR1 SGHTA and CDR2 FQGNSA. CDR3 coding DNA: TGTGCCAGCAGCGAGGCAGGGGCCCCTTTTTATGGCTACACCTTC. Protein product: CASSEAGAPFYGYTF.

This chain joins TRBV5-5 and TRBJ1-1; unclear D gene. The CDR3 length is 12 residues. Germline V lookup: CDR1 SGHKS, CDR2 YYEKEE (reference sequence). V lost 0 bases to trimming and J lost 11 bases, with 11 bases between them. The CDR3 nucleotides read TGTGCCAGCAGCTTGGTGAGCAGGCAGGCTTTCTTT. This translates into CASSLVSRQAFF. The variable domain in full, with the rest retrieved from reference TRBV5-5 and TRBJ1-1, is DAGVTQSPTHLIKTRGQQVTLRCSPISGHKSVSWYQQVLGQGPQFIFQYYEKEERGRGNFPDRFSARQFPNYSSELNVNALLLGDSALYLCASSLVSRQAFFGQGTRLTVV.

The CDR3 nucleotides are TGTGCCAGCTCTCATCCCTGGGCCCAGGGGCCGGGGAATAATTCACCCCTCCACTTT. This translates into CASSHPWAQGPGNNSPLHF. V gene TRBV18 combines with J gene TRBJ1-6; D might be TRBD1 (6 bases). Trimming took 6 bases from V and 5 from J, leaving 26 bases between them. CDR3 length: 19 amino acids. Germline V gives CDR1 KGHSH, CDR2 LQKENI.

This chain links TRBV10-3 with TRBJ1-1; TRBD1 matches at 8 bases. Germline trimming cut 8 bases from V and 1 base from J; bases unmatched to any gene: 6. The CDR3 length is 14 residues. Germline CDR1 ENHRY, CDR2 SYGVKD. CDR3 nucleotides: TGTGCCATCGGAAACAGGGGGGCGAACACTGAAGCTTTCTTT. Translated, it gives CAIGNRGANTEAFF.

The chain is built from TRBV5-5 and TRBJ2-1; tentative D call: TRBD1 (5 bases). Germline V gene sequence: CDR1 SGHKS, CDR2 YYEKEE (reference sequence). This CDR3 is built from 12 residues. The V end was cut by 6 bases, the J end by 10 bases, with 14 bases between. The chain's CDR3 is CASTSGKGEQFF. Written as DNA, the CDR3 is TGTGCCAGCACCTCCGGTAAGGGGGAGCAGTTCTTC. Supplemented by reference TRBV5-5 and TRBJ2-1, the full variable domain reads DAGVTQSPTHLIKTRGQQVTLRCSPISGHKSVSWYQQVLGQGPQFIFQYYEKEERGRGNFPDRFSARQFPNYSSELNVNALLLGDSALYLCASTSGKGEQFFGPGTRLTVL.

This clone came up a few times. V usage is TRBV28 and J usage is TRBJ1-5, with a tentative D call TRBD1 (5 bases). Trimming stripped 2 bases from V and 6 bases from J, with 17 bases between. This CDR3 has 16 residues. Per germline, CDR1 MDHEN and CDR2 SYDVKM. For the CDR3, the DNA is TGTGCCAGCAGTTTAGTCGACAGACGGATCGGTCAGCCCCAGCATTTT. It is translated as CASSLVDRRIGQPQHF.

This chain links TRBV9 with TRBJ2-2; TRBD1 agrees at 9 bases. CDR1 is SGDLS and CDR2 is YYNGEE in the germline V gene. The CDR3 has 17 residues. The V segment lost 3 bases and the J segment 4 bases; nucleotides outside the gene matches: 10. For the CDR3, the DNA is TGTGCCAGCAGCGCCCAAACCGGGACAGGGCCCACCGGGGAGCTGTTTTTT. Its translation is CASSAQTGTGPTGELFF.

This clone was detected only a few times. This sequence joins TRBV10-3 and TRBJ2-3; 9 bases align to TRBD2. V lost 3 bases to trimming and J lost 0 bases; unmatched junction nucleotides: 7. Germline CDR1 is ENHRY and CDR2 is SYGVKD. The CDR3 is made up of 17 amino acids. The CDR3 bases are TGTGCCATCAGTGAAACTAGCGGGTCTACTAGCACAGATACGCAGTATTTT. It yields the protein CAISETSGSTSTDTQYF.

This clone was counted once. This chain uses TRBV7-9 with TRBJ2-3; D is possibly TRBD1 (5 bases). The germline V and J ends were trimmed by 5 bases and 0 bases, with 21 bases remaining between them. CDR3 length equals 18 residues. Germline V lookup: CDR1 SEHNR, CDR2 FQNEAQ (reference sequence). CDR3 sequence reads: CASSPPRTGHSSTDTQYF. The CDR3 DNA follows: TGTGCCAGCAGCCCCCCCCGAACAGGCCACTCTAGCACAGATACGCAGTATTTT.

V and J are TRBV28 and TRBJ1-5; D is possibly TRBD1 (6 bases). V was cut by 7 bases and J by 4 bases, with 17 bases left in between. The CDR3 length is 15 residues. Germline V gives CDR1 MDHEN, CDR2 SYDVKM. CDR3 sequence: CASKIEQGTNQPQHF. The CDR3 DNA is TGTGCCAGCAAGATCGAACAGGGAACAAATCAGCCCCAGCATTTT.

The gene calls are TRBV19 and TRBJ2-7; TRBD1 matches at 10 bases. This CDR3 spans 15 amino acids. From germline, CDR1 is LNHDA and CDR2 SQIVND (reference sequence). With 4 bases clipped from V and 2 bases from J, the junction kept 5 bases outside the gene matches. CDR3 amino acids: CASSTAGTGAYEQYF. CDR3 coding DNA: TGTGCCAGTAGTACCGCCGGGACAGGGGCCTACGAGCAGTACTTC.

V is TRBV25-1 and J is TRBJ2-7, with D possibly matching TRBD1 (5 bases). Deletions cut 2 bases from V and 2 bases from J, with 10 bases between. The germline gives CDR1 MGHDK, CDR2 SYGVNS. CDR3 length equals 14 residues. CDR3 amino acids: CASSERQGPYEQYF. For the CDR3, the DNA is TGTGCCAGCAGTGAAAGGCAGGGTCCCTACGAGCAGTACTTC.

Only one count was recorded for this clone. V usage is TRBV28 and J usage is TRBJ2-5; 12 positions match TRBD2. CDR1 and CDR2 (germline): MDHEN, SYDVKM. The CDR3 loop spans 17 amino acids. Trimming took 8 bases from V and 5 from J; bases not matched to a gene: 15. The DNA of the CDR3 is TGTGCCAGCCGCAAAGCAGGACTAGCGGGGAGTGGGGAGACCCAGTACTTC. Amino acids: CASRKAGLAGSGETQYF.

This chain joins TRBV29-1 and TRBJ2-5; TRBD1 might be the D (5 bases). This CDR3 has 13 amino acids. The germline CDR1 and CDR2 sequences are SQVTM and ANQGSEA. Trimming removed 1 base at V and 7 bases at J, with 13 bases between. Here the CDR3 reads CSVEGQIQGTQYF. As DNA, the CDR3 is TGCAGCGTTGAAGGACAGATCCAGGGGACCCAGTACTTC. Based on the CDR3 plus reference TRBV29-1 and TRBJ2-5, the full variable domain is SAVISQKPSRDICQRGTSLTIQCQVDSQVTMMFWYRQQPGQSLTLIATANQGSEATYESGFVIDKFPISRPNLTFSTLTVSNMSPEDSSIYLCSVEGQIQGTQYFGPGTRLLVL.

This sequence joins TRBV7-9 and TRBJ2-1; D not certain. Germline CDR1 is SEHNR and CDR2 is FQNEAQ (reference sequence). V dropped 1 base and J dropped 3 bases, with 22 bases sitting between them. The CDR3 runs to 19 residues. CDR3 DNA: TGTGCCAGCAGCTTAGTAGGTTGGGCTACGGCCGTGGGCTACAATGAGCAGTTCTTC. Translation gives CASSLVGWATAVGYNEQFF.

This clone was observed once. The rearrangement uses TRBV11-2 and TRBJ2-7, with 7 bases aligning to TRBD1. CDR1 and CDR2 from the germline V gene are SGHAT and FQNNGV. CDR3 length: 15 residues. The junction had 7 bases not matched to a gene; V was cut back by 4 bases and J by 1 base. In DNA form, the CDR3 reads TGTGCCAGCAGCTCTAACAGGGGTCCTTCCTACGAGCAGTACTTC. Protein product: CASSSNRGPSYEQYF. Filled out from reference TRBV11-2 and TRBJ2-7, the complete variable domain reads EAGVAQSPRYKIIEKRQSVAFWCNPISGHATLYWYQQILGQGPKLLIQFQNNGVVDDSQLPKDRFSAERLKGVDSTLKIQPAKLEDSAVYLCASSSNRGPSYEQYFGPGTRLTVT.

The chain employs TRBV5-1 and TRBJ2-1; 8 nucleotides agree with TRBD1. Per germline, CDR1 SGHRS and CDR2 YFSETQ. Germline trimming cut 0 bases from V and 6 bases from J; bases unmatched to any gene: 8. This CDR3 comprises 16 residues. The DNA for the CDR3 is TGCGCCAGCAGCTTGGTGGGTAACAGGGGGACCAATGAGCAGTTCTTC. It encodes CASSLVGNRGTNEQFF.

This clone was seen only a few times. Its ends do not fully match the called genes, so a read error is possible. The chain carries TRBV30 and TRBJ2-5; TRBD2 agrees at 8 bases. The CDR3 consists of 16 residues. Germline CDR1 and CDR2: GTSNPN and SVGIG (reference sequence). The CDR3 nucleotides are TGTGCCTGGAGCCCGCGGGGGGCGGGAGGCCAAGGGACCCAGTACTTC. Its translation: CAWSPRGAGGQGTQYF.

This sequence joins TRBV18 and TRBJ1-2; 8 bases line up with TRBD1. Losses at the gene ends were 3 bases for V and 2 bases for J; bases not matched to a gene: 2. The CDR3 spans 14 residues. Germline assignment: CDR1 KGHSH and CDR2 LQKENI. CDR3 region: CASSPQGANYGYTF. The CDR3 bases are TGTGCCAGCTCACCGCAGGGGGCGAACTATGGCTACACCTTC.

CDR3 region: CASSLQSARREQYF. Here the CDR3 DNA reads TGTGCCAGCAGCCTACAGAGCGCCAGGAGGGAGCAGTACTTC. V usage is TRBV6-5 and J usage is TRBJ2-7; tentative D call: TRBD2 (5 bases). V was shortened by 6 bases and J by 7 bases, with 19 bases between the two germline ends. CDR1 is MNHEY and CDR2 is SVGAGI in the germline V gene. The CDR3 is 14 amino acids.